Following are 26 T cell receptor beta chains from one sample sequenced in a study of cytotoxic CD8 clonotypes in ibrutinib-treated CLL. The data were produced by immunoSEQ multiplex PCR, yet TCRdb's version contains in-frame clones alone and is incomplete. Altogether about 300,000 clones are present, 67% being singletons, with the ten largest covering around 6.3%. This specimen was PBMCs, taken after 36 months of ibrutinib treatment. The receptors were sampled from a human donor with chronic lymphocytic leukemia.

The chain has TRBV28 and TRBJ1-2; 10 bases line up with TRBD1. The V and J ends lost 5 bases and 4 bases, in that order; junction bases with no gene match: 4. The germline CDR1 and CDR2 sequences are MDHEN and SYDVKM. This CDR3 is 14 amino acids long. CDR3 nucleotide sequence: TGTGCCAGCAGTCCGGGACAGGGGATCTATGGCTACACCTTC. Amino acid sequence: CASSPGQGIYGYTF.

This chain joins TRBV6-5 and TRBJ2-4; TRBD1 is a possible D gene (5 bases). The germline V gene encodes CDR1 MNHEY and CDR2 SVGAGI. This CDR3 region has 14 residues. V lost 6 bases and J 9 bases, leaving 18 bases between the germline ends. Written as DNA, the CDR3 is TGTGCCAGCAGGCTGAGAAGGGGTTCGGGCATTCAGTACTTC. Translation gives CASRLRRGSGIQYF.

This clone was counted once. The rearrangement uses TRBV18 and TRBJ1-2; D not certain. CDR1 KGHSH and CDR2 LQKENI come from the germline V gene. Trimming took off 3 bases at V and 8 bases at J, with 16 bases between the two ends. The CDR3 totals 14 residues. DNA of the CDR3: TGTGCCAGCTCACCGCGGGTGGCGTTGTACGGCTACACCTTC. Its translation: CASSPRVALYGYTF.

This chain joins TRBV11-2 and TRBJ2-7; TRBD2 agrees at 7 bases. Looked up from germline, CDR1 is SGHAT and CDR2 is FQNNGV. V gave up 5 bases and J gave up 3 bases; unmatched junction bases: 13. The CDR3 contains 16 residues. The CDR3 is CASSPPGRESLYEQYF. CDR3 sequence (DNA): TGTGCCAGCAGCCCTCCAGGGCGGGAGTCTCTCTACGAGCAGTACTTC.

The genes are TRBV6-6 and TRBJ2-1, with TRBD2 as a possible D gene (6 bases). This CDR3 comprises 15 residues. Trimming took 6 bases from V and 5 from J, leaving 17 bases between them. Germline values: CDR1 MNHNY, CDR2 SVGAGI (reference sequence). The CDR3 DNA sequence: TGTGCCAGCAGATCCAGCGGGTCAGTTAACAATGAGCAGTTCTTC. As protein: CASRSSGSVNNEQFF.

This clone was counted once. The V call is TRBV18, the J call TRBJ2-1; D gene uncertain. Trimming took 0 bases from V and 6 from J, leaving 15 bases between them. Germline V gives CDR1 KGHSH, CDR2 LQKENI. The CDR3 loop spans 16 amino acids. The CDR3 reads CASSPPGRPKVNEQFF. CDR3 DNA: TGTGCCAGCTCACCACCCGGCCGACCCAAGGTCAATGAGCAGTTCTTC. Complete variable domain (other parts from reference TRBV18 and TRBJ2-1): NAGVMQNPRHLVRRRGQEARLRCSPMKGHSHVYWYRQLPEEGLKFMVYLQKENIIDESGMPKERFSAEFPKEGPSILRIQQVVRGDSAAYFCASSPPGRPKVNEQFFGPGTRLTVL.

This clone came up a few times. The CDR3 coding sequence is TGTGCCAGTAGTTCCTTGGTATTTGGCTATGGCTACACCTTC. It codes for CASSSLVFGYGYTF. The V gene is TRBV19, the J gene TRBJ1-2; D gene uncertain. Germline CDR1 and CDR2: LNHDA and SQIVND (reference sequence). V dropped 5 bases and J dropped 4 bases, with 14 bases sitting between them. The CDR3 is 14 amino acids.

The rearrangement links TRBV5-8 to TRBJ2-2, with 9 positions matching TRBD2. CDR3 size: 16 residues. With V trimmed by 3 bases and J by 2 bases, 5 bases remained unmatched. Germline V gene sequence: CDR1 SGHTS, CDR2 YDEGEE. Here the CDR3 reads CASSYVGLANTGELFF. The CDR3, as DNA: TGTGCCAGCAGCTACGTGGGACTAGCTAACACCGGGGAGCTGTTTTTT.

This clone was observed a few times. The V call is TRBV7-2, the J call TRBJ1-5; 7 bases agree with TRBD1. Germline CDR1 and CDR2: SGHTA and FQGNSA. The CDR3 contains 14 residues. Losses at the gene ends were 4 bases for V and 3 bases for J; bases not matched to a gene: 3. Written as DNA, the CDR3 is TGTGCCAGCAGCTCGGGACAGCCCAATCAGCCCCAGCATTTT. Translation gives CASSSGQPNQPQHF.

The genes are TRBV10-3 and TRBJ2-1, with D possibly being TRBD1 or TRBD2 (5 bases each). Germline values: CDR1 ENHRY, CDR2 SYGVKD. V shed 6 bases and J shed 10 bases, with 13 bases lying between them. The length of the CDR3 is 12 residues. Here the CDR3 DNA reads TGTGCCATCAGCCCCGGGGCGGTAGAGCAGTTCTTC. The encoded protein is CAISPGAVEQFF.

This clone was detected only a few times. The chain recombines TRBV13 with TRBJ1-2, with 11 bases matching TRBD1. J gave up 6 bases and V 4 bases, and 4 bases lay outside the gene matches. The CDR3 is 14 residues long. The germline gives CDR1 PRHDT, CDR2 FYEKMQ (reference sequence). CDR3 DNA sequence: TGTGCCAGCAGCTCAGGACAGGGGGCTAATGGCTACACCTTC. Its translation is CASSSGQGANGYTF.

J is TRBJ2-1 and V is TRBV7-2, with TRBD2 matching 13 bases. CDR1 and CDR2 from the germline V gene are SGHTA and FQGNSA. With 5 bases clipped from V and 1 base from J, the junction kept 5 bases outside the gene matches. The CDR3 is 17 amino acids. CDR3 nucleotides: TGTGCCAGCAGCCCCGGGACTAGCGGGAAGTCCTACAATGAGCAGTTCTTC. This sequence encodes CASSPGTSGKSYNEQFF. Complete variable domain (other parts from reference TRBV7-2 and TRBJ2-1): GAGVSQSPSNKVTEKGKDVELRCDPISGHTALYWYRQSLGQGLEFLIYFQGNSAPDKSGLPSDRFSAERTGGSVSTLTIQRTQQEDSAVYLCASSPGTSGKSYNEQFFGPGTRLTVL.

The chain uses TRBV7-2 and TRBJ2-5, with 7 bases aligning to TRBD1. CDR3 length equals 18 residues. V was pared by 3 bases and J by 4 bases, with 17 bases of the junction left unmatched. CDR1 and CDR2 from the germline V gene are SGHTA and FQGNSA. The CDR3 spells CASSFFPPPRGRGETQYF. The CDR3 DNA sequence: TGTGCCAGCAGCTTTTTTCCCCCGCCAAGGGGGCGCGGAGAGACCCAGTACTTC.

This chain connects TRBV9 to TRBJ2-6; D unclear. Per the germline V gene, CDR1 is SGDLS and CDR2 is YYNGEE. This CDR3 region has 20 residues. Trimming removed 4 bases from V and 0 bases from J, with 23 bases in between. The CDR3 DNA is TGTGCCAGCAGCCACAACCGTGCTCAGGACCAGGACTCTGGGGCCAACGTCCTGACTTTC. This translates into CASSHNRAQDQDSGANVLTF.

As for this clone: The sample contains more than one DNA sequence encoding this CDR3. This sequence joins TRBV5-1 and TRBJ1-2; no clear D. The CDR3 spans 14 residues. Trimming stripped 0 bases from V and 4 bases from J, with 10 bases between. From germline, CDR1 is SGHRS and CDR2 YFSETQ. CDR3 protein: CASSLVAGSYGYTF. Here the CDR3 DNA reads TGCGCCAGCAGCTTGGTGGCAGGCTCCTATGGCTACACCTTC.

The J gene is TRBJ2-2, the V gene TRBV7-3; TRBD1 matches 8 bases. Losses at the gene ends were 5 bases for V and 11 bases for J; bases not matched to a gene: 7. This CDR3 has 13 amino acids. Looked up from germline, CDR1 is SGHTA and CDR2 is FQGTGA. Written as DNA, the CDR3 is TGTGCCAGCAGCGACACCGGGACAGGAGAGCTGTTTTTT. Residues: CASSDTGTGELFF.

This clone occurred once. V and J are TRBV5-1 and TRBJ2-3, with D unclear. Deletions cut 0 bases from V and 1 base from J, with 9 bases between. The CDR3 spans 15 residues. Germline CDR1 SGHRS, CDR2 YFSETQ. This CDR3 is CASSLAGTGTDTQYF. CDR3 bases: TGCGCCAGCAGCTTGGCTGGAACGGGCACAGATACGCAGTATTTT. Together with reference TRBV5-1 and TRBJ2-3, the CDR3 gives the full variable domain: KAGVTQTPRYLIKTRGQQVTLSCSPISGHRSVSWYQQTPGQGLQFLFEYFSETQRNKGNFPGRFSGRQFSNSRSEMNVSTLELGDSALYLCASSLAGTGTDTQYFGPGTRLTVL.

This clone was observed a handful of times. The V call is TRBV29-1, the J call TRBJ2-7; D may correspond to TRBD1 or TRBD2 (5 bases each). The CDR3 sequence is 13 residues long. V gave up 4 bases and J gave up 4 bases, with 14 bases separating them. Per the germline V gene, CDR1 is SQVTM and CDR2 is ANQGSEA. CDR3 region: CSVVGGREYEQYF. The CDR3 bases are TGCAGCGTTGTTGGAGGCAGGGAATACGAGCAGTACTTC.

The chain is built from TRBV29-1 and TRBJ1-2, with 8 nucleotides matching TRBD1. The CDR3 totals 15 residues. With V trimmed by 4 bases and J by 4 bases, 11 bases remained unmatched. In germline, CDR1 is SQVTM, CDR2 ANQGSEA. The CDR3 spells CSVVDRGHGGYGYTF. Written as DNA, the CDR3 is TGCAGCGTTGTAGACAGGGGCCACGGGGGCTATGGCTACACCTTC.

The V and J genes are TRBV29-1 and TRBJ1-2; 10 bases align to TRBD1. The V segment lost 0 bases and the J segment 7 bases; nucleotides outside the gene matches: 14. Germline CDR1 SQVTM, CDR2 ANQGSEA. The CDR3 covers 17 residues. In DNA, the CDR3 is TGCAGCGTTGAAGATATGTTCTTTGGGACAGGGGTTTTTGGCTACACCTTC. It codes for CSVEDMFFGTGVFGYTF.

This clone was recorded a few times. The chain carries TRBV2 and TRBJ1-5; a possible D gene is TRBD1 (5 bases). The germline V and J ends were trimmed by 4 bases and 2 bases, with 15 bases remaining between them. The CDR3 runs to 16 residues. Germline CDR1 is SNHLY and CDR2 is FYNNEI. The DNA of the CDR3 is TGTGCCAGCAGTGTCTTTGGGGGAAGTGGCAATCAGCCCCAGCATTTT. It codes for CASSVFGGSGNQPQHF.

The genes are TRBV29-1 and TRBJ1-1; possibly TRBD1 for D (6 bases). V dropped 6 bases and J dropped 0 bases, with 14 bases sitting between them. The germline V gene encodes CDR1 SQVTM and CDR2 ANQGSEA. CDR3 size: 14 residues. CDR3 loop: CSVGTGTLNTEAFF. The CDR3 nucleotides are TGCAGCGTGGGGACCGGGACACTGAACACTGAAGCTTTCTTT.

The table lists this clone with a few counts. V gene TRBV28 combines with J gene TRBJ2-7, with TRBD1 matching 8 bases. In germline, CDR1 is MDHEN, CDR2 SYDVKM. CDR3 length: 11 residues. V lost 8 bases, J lost 6 bases, and 3 bases stayed unmatched. The chain's CDR3 is CASGRGLEQYF. CDR3 DNA sequence: TGTGCCAGCGGCAGGGGGCTCGAGCAGTACTTC.

CDR3 bases: TGTGCCAGCAGCCTAGGGACTAGCAAAGAGACCCAGTACTTC. Translating gives CASSLGTSKETQYF. V and J are TRBV14 and TRBJ2-5; the match to TRBD2 covers 9 bases. Germline CDR1 is SGHDN and CDR2 is FVKESK. With V trimmed by 4 bases and J by 3 bases, 3 bases remained unmatched. The CDR3 extends over 14 amino acids.

This sequence joins TRBV19 and TRBJ2-3; 15 bases agree with TRBD2. Germline-derived CDR1 and CDR2 are LNHDA and SQIVND (reference sequence). This CDR3 has 17 residues. Trimming at V came to 4 bases and at J to 3 bases, leaving 5 bases not matched to a gene. The CDR3, as DNA: TGTGCCAGTAGTAGCGGACTAGCGGGGGGGCGGACAGATACGCAGTATTTT. It encodes CASSSGLAGGRTDTQYF.

This clone has more than one count but fewer than ten. The J gene is TRBJ1-1, the V gene TRBV23-1, with TRBD1 matching over 7 bases. TRBV23-1 is an ORF, with its function uncertain. This CDR3 is 13 amino acids long. V was pared by 2 bases and J by 5 bases, with 2 bases of the junction left unmatched. CDR3 sequence reads: CASSQQDRTEAFF. The CDR3 nucleotides read TGCGCCAGCAGTCAACAGGACAGGACTGAAGCTTTCTTT.